Listed here are 15 T cell receptor beta chains from one sample, sequenced in a study of blood T cell repertoires in COVID-19. The data were produced by immunoSEQ multiplex PCR, yet TCRdb's version contains in-frame clones alone and is incomplete. The repertoire holds 150,000 or so clones, with approximately 82% as singletons. Sequencing was done on a sample of peripheral blood. These receptors were obtained from a human donor in a cohort sampled during active COVID-19.

J is TRBJ2-7 and V is TRBV6-5, with 8 bases lining up with TRBD2. Germline trimming cut 6 bases from V and 4 bases from J; bases unmatched to any gene: 5. The germline V gene encodes CDR1 MNHEY and CDR2 SVGAGI. The CDR3 extends over 13 amino acids. The CDR3, as DNA: TGTGCCAGCAGGGGGCTAGCGGGTTACGAGCAGTACTTC. Translated, it gives CASRGLAGYEQYF.

The V gene is TRBV7-9, the J gene TRBJ1-1; D is ambiguous. Trimming stripped 1 base from V and 3 bases from J, with 9 bases between. Germline V gene data show CDR1 as SEHNR and CDR2 as FQNEAQ (reference sequence). The CDR3 runs to 14 residues. This CDR3 is CASSLVSLYTEAFF. CDR3 nucleotides: TGTGCCAGCAGCTTAGTCAGTCTGTACACTGAAGCTTTCTTT.

The chain links TRBV4-3 to TRBJ2-7, with 8 positions matching TRBD2. The CDR3 loop spans 17 amino acids. The germline gives CDR1 LGHNA, CDR2 YSLEER. Trimming at V came to 0 bases and at J to 3 bases, leaving 10 bases not matched to a gene. CDR3 region: CASSQDLAGGDIYEQYF. The CDR3 DNA is TGCGCCAGCAGCCAAGATCTCGCGGGAGGCGATATCTACGAGCAGTACTTC.

The gene calls are TRBV27 and TRBJ1-2; a weak D match, TRBD1 (6 bases). The V end was cut by 5 bases, the J end by 2 bases, with 18 bases between. Germline loops: CDR1 MNHEY, CDR2 SMNVEV (reference sequence). The CDR3 length is 16 residues. The DNA for the CDR3 is TGTGCCAGCAGTAATTGGGCAATACAGGGAAACTATGGCTACACCTTC. It codes for CASSNWAIQGNYGYTF.

DNA of the CDR3: TGCAGCGCCACCGGGACAGGGCTATCCTACGAGCAGTACTTC. It encodes CSATGTGLSYEQYF. J is TRBJ2-7 and V is TRBV29-1; 9 bases match TRBD1. The germline CDR1 and CDR2 sequences are SQVTM and ANQGSEA. V was clipped by 7 bases and J by 1 base; unmatched bases: 8. The CDR3 has 14 residues.

The chain combines TRBV27 with TRBJ1-6; 9 bases map to TRBD1. CDR1 is MNHEY, CDR2 SMNVEV, per germline (reference sequence). The V and J ends lost 5 bases and 10 bases, in that order; junction bases with no gene match: 9. CDR3 length: 15 amino acids. The CDR3 DNA sequence: TGTGCCAGCAGTGAGCTAGGACAGGGGCGCTCACCCCTCCACTTT. Residues: CASSELGQGRSPLHF.

V usage is TRBV19 and J usage is TRBJ1-2, with D unresolved. There are 12 residues in the CDR3. Trimming removed 4 bases from V and 3 bases from J, with 6 bases in between. Germline CDR1 is LNHDA and CDR2 is SQIVND (reference sequence). CDR3 amino acids: CASSRLDYGYTF. The CDR3 DNA sequence: TGTGCCAGTAGTAGGTTAGACTATGGCTACACCTTC.

Only a few counts were recorded for this clone. This chain links TRBV5-1 with TRBJ1-4; tentative D call: TRBD1 (5 bases). The V gene lost 1 base and the J gene lost 8 bases, with 12 bases spanning the gap. The CDR3 sequence is 14 residues long. Germline loops: CDR1 SGHRS, CDR2 YFSETQ. Here the CDR3 reads CASSLLDNGEKLFF. As DNA, the CDR3 is TGCGCCAGCAGCTTGTTGGACAATGGGGAAAAACTGTTTTTT.

This rearrangement joins TRBV6-5 to TRBJ1-2, with 8 bases lining up with TRBD1. The V gene end was trimmed by 3 bases and the J gene end by 7 bases; junction bases not matched to a gene: 1. The CDR3 is made up of 12 amino acids. Germline V gene data show CDR1 as MNHEY and CDR2 as SVGAGI. CDR3 in amino acids: CASSYTGGGYTF. The CDR3 bases are TGTGCCAGCAGTTATACAGGGGGTGGCTACACCTTC.

The chain carries TRBV18 and TRBJ1-3; 7 positions agree with TRBD1. With 5 bases clipped from V and 0 bases from J, the junction kept 7 bases outside the gene matches. The germline CDR1 and CDR2 sequences are KGHSH and LQKENI. This CDR3 has 16 residues. CDR3 nucleotides: TGTGCCAGCTCAGCCGGACAGGCTGGCTCTGGAAACACCATATATTTT. It specifies CASSAGQAGSGNTIYF.

This clone has only a few counts. CDR3 in amino acids: CASSMRGYEQYF. The CDR3 DNA reads as TGTGCCAGTAGTATGCGGGGGTACGAGCAGTACTTC. V usage is TRBV19 and J usage is TRBJ2-7; the match to TRBD2 covers 7 bases. The germline gives CDR1 LNHDA, CDR2 SQIVND (reference sequence). The CDR3 length is 12 residues. Losses at the gene ends were 3 bases for V and 4 bases for J; bases not matched to a gene: 0.

This chain uses TRBV11-2 with TRBJ1-2; the match to TRBD1 covers 9 bases. The CDR3 has 14 amino acids. V lost 5 bases, J lost 8 bases, and 9 bases stayed unmatched. CDR1 is SGHAT, CDR2 FQNNGV, per germline. CDR3 sequence: CASSPRGQGGGYTF. The CDR3 region has the DNA TGTGCCAGCAGCCCGAGGGGACAGGGAGGAGGCTACACCTTC.

This chain joins TRBV27 and TRBJ2-7; TRBD2 matches 14 bases. Germline V lookup: CDR1 MNHEY, CDR2 SMNVEV (reference sequence). CDR3 size: 14 residues. The V and J ends lost 6 bases and 6 bases, in that order; junction bases with no gene match: 4. CDR3 nucleotide sequence: TGTGCCAGCAGCCCGGGACTAGCGGGAGTCGAGCAGTACTTC. It yields the protein CASSPGLAGVEQYF.

In DNA, the CDR3 is TGTGCCAGTAGTCCGCTAGCGGTCCCTCGGGACACCGGGGAGCTGTTTTTT. This translates into CASSPLAVPRDTGELFF. This chain links TRBV19 with TRBJ2-2; 7 bases agree with TRBD2. Per the germline V gene, CDR1 is LNHDA and CDR2 is SQIVND (reference sequence). V trimming: 5 bases; J trimming: 3 bases; junction bases outside the gene matches: 12. CDR3 length equals 17 residues.

As regards this clone: This CDR3 is also generated by other DNA sequences in the sample. V is TRBV5-1 and J is TRBJ2-7, with D unresolved. The CDR3 length is 12 residues. CDR1 and CDR2 from the germline V gene are SGHRS and YFSETQ. Deletions cut 0 bases from V and 3 bases from J, with 4 bases between. This CDR3 is CASSLGGYEQYF. In nucleotides, the CDR3 is TGCGCCAGCAGCTTGGGAGGCTACGAGCAGTACTTC.